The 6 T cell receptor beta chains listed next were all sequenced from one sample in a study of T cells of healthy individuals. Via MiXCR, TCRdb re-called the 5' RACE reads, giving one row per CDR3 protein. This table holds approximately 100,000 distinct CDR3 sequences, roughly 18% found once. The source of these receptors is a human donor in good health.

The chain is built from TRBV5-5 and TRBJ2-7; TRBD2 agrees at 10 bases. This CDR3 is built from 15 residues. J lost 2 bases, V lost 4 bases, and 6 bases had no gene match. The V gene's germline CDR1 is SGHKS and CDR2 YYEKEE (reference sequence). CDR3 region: CASSPTSGDTYEQYF. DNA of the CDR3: TGTGCCAGCAGCCCTACTAGCGGGGATACCTACGAGCAGTACTTC.

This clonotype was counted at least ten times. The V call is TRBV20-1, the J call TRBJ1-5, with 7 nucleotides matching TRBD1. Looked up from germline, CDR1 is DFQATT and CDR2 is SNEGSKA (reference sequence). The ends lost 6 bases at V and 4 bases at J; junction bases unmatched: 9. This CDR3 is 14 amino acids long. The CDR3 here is CSAGGQALNQPQHF. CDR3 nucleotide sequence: TGCAGTGCGGGAGGACAGGCTCTTAATCAGCCCCAGCATTTT.

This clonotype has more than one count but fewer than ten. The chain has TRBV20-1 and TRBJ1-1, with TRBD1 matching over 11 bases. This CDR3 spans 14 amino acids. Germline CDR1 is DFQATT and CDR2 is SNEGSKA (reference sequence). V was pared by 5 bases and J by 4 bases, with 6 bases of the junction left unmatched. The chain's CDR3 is CSARGQGAFTEAFF. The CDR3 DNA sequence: TGCAGTGCTCGAGGACAGGGGGCATTCACTGAAGCTTTCTTT.

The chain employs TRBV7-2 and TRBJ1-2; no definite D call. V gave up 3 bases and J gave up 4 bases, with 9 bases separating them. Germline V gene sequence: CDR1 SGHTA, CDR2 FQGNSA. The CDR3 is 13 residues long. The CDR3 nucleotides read TGTGCCAGCAGCTTGGGCGCAGTCTATGGCTACACCTTC. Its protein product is CASSLGAVYGYTF.

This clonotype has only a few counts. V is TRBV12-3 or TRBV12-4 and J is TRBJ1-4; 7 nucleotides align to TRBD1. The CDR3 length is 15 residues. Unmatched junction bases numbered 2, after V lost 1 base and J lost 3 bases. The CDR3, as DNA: TGTGCCAGCAGTTTAGGGGGGACAGCTAATGAAAAACTGTTTTTT. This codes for CASSLGGTANEKLFF.

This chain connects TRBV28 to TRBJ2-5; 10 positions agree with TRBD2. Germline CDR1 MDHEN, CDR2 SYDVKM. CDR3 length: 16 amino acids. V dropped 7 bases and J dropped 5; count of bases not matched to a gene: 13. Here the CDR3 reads CASNLSGRGGWETQYF. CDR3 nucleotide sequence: TGTGCCAGCAACTTAAGCGGGAGGGGTGGATGGGAGACCCAGTACTTC. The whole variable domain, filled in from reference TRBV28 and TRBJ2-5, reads DVKVTQSSRYLVKRTGEKVFLECVQDMDHENMFWYRQDPGLGLRLIYFSYDVKMKEKGDIPEGYSVSREKKERFSLILESASTNQTSMYLCASNLSGRGGWETQYFGPGTRLLVL.